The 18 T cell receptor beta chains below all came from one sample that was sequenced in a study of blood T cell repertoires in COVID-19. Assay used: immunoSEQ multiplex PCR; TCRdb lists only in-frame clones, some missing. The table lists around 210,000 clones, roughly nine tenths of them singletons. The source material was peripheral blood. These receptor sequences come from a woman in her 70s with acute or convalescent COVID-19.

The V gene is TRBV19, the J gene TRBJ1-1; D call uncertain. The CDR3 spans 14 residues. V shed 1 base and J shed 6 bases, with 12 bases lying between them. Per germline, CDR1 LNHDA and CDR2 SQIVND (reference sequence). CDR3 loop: CASSIGGLGAEAFF. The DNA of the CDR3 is TGTGCCAGTAGTATAGGAGGCCTGGGAGCTGAAGCTTTCTTT.

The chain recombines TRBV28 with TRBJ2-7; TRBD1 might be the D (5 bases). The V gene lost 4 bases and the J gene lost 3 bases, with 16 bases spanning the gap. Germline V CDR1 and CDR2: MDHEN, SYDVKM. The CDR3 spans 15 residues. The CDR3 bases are TGTGCCAGCAGTTGGTGGACAAGGGGAATCTACGAGCAGTACTTC. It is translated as CASSWWTRGIYEQYF.

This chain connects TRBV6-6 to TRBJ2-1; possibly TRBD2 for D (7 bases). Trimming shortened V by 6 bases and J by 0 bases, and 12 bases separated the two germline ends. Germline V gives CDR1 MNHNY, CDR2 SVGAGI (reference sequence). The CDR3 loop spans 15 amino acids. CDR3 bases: TGTGCCAGCAGGGGGGGGGCTAGCTCCTACAATGAGCAGTTCTTC. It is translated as CASRGGASSYNEQFF.

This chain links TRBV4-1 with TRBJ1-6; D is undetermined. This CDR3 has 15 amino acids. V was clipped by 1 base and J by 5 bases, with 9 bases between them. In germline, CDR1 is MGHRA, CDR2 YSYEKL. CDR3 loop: CASSQGNSDNSPLHF. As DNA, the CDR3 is TGCGCCAGCAGCCAAGGTAATTCTGATAATTCACCCCTCCACTTT.

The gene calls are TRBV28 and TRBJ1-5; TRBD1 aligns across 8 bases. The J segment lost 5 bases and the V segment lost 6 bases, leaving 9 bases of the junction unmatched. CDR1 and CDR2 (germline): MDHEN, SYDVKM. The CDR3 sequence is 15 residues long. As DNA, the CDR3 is TGTGCCAGCAGCCGTGGACAGGGTGGGTATCAGCCCCAGCATTTT. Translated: CASSRGQGGYQPQHF.

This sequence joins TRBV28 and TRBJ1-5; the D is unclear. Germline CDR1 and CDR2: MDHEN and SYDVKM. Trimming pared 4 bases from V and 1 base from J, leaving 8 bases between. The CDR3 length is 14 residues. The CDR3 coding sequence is TGTGCCAGCAGTTCCGCGGGAAGCAATCAGCCCCAGCATTTT. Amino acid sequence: CASSSAGSNQPQHF.

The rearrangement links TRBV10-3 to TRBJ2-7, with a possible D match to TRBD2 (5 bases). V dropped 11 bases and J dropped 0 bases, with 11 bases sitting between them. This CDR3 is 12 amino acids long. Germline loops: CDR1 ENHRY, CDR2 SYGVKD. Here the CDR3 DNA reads TGTGCCGCGAGTGGGAGCTCCTACGAGCAGTACTTC. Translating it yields CAASGSSYEQYF.

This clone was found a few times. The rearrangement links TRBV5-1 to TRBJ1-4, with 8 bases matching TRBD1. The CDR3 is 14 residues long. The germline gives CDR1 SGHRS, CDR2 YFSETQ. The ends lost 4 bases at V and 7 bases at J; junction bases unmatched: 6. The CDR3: CASSPQGAPEKLFF. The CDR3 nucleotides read TGCGCCAGCAGCCCCCAGGGGGCACCTGAAAAACTGTTTTTT.

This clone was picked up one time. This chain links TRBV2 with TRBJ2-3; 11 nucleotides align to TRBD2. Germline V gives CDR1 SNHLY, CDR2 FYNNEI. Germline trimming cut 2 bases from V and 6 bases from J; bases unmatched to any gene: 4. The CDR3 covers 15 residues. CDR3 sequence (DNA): TGTGCCAGCAGTGAACGACTAGCGGGGACGGATACGCAGTATTTT. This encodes CASSERLAGTDTQYF. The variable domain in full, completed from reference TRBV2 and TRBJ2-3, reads EPEVTQTPSHQVTQMGQEVILRCVPISNHLYFYWYRQILGQKVEFLVSFYNNEISEKSEIFDDQFSVERPDGSNFTLKIRSTKLEDSAMYFCASSERLAGTDTQYFGPGTRLTVL.

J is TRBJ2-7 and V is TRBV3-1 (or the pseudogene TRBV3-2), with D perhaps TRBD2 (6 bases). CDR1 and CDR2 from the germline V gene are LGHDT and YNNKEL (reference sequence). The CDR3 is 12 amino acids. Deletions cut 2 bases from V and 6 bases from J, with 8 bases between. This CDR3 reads CASSQLGGEQYF. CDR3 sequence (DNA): TGTGCCAGCAGCCAATTGGGGGGCGAGCAGTACTTC.

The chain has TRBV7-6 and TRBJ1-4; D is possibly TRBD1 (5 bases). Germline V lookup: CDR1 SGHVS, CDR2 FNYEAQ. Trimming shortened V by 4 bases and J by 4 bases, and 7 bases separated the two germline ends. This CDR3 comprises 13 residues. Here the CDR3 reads CASSSGLNEKLFF. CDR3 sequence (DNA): TGTGCCAGCAGCTCAGGGCTTAATGAAAAACTGTTTTTT.

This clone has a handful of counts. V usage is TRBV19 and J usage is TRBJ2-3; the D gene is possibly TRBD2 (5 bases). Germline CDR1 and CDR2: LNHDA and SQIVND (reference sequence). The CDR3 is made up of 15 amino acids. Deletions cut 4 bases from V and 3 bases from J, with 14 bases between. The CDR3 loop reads CASSRPPGGTDTQYF. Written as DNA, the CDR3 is TGTGCCAGTAGTAGGCCCCCCGGAGGAACAGATACGCAGTATTTT.

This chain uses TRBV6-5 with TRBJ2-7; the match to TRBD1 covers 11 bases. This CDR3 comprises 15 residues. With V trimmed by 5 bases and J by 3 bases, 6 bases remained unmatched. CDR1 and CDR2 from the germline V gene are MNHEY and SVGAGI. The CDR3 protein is CASSRTGGAGYEQYF. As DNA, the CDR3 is TGTGCCAGCAGTCGGACAGGGGGCGCAGGCTACGAGCAGTACTTC.

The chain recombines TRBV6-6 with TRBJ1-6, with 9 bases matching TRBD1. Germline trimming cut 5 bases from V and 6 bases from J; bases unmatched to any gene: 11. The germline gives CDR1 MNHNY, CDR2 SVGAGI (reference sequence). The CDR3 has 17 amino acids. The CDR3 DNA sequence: TGTGCCAGCAGTGGATCCGGTTTGGGACAGGGTAATTCACCCCTCCACTTT. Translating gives CASSGSGLGQGNSPLHF.

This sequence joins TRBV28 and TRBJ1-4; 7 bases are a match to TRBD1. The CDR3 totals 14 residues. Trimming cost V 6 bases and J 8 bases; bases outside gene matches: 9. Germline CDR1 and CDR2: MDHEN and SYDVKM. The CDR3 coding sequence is TGTGCCAGCAGGCGGACAGGAGGGGAAGAAAAACTGTTTTTT. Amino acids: CASRRTGGEEKLFF.

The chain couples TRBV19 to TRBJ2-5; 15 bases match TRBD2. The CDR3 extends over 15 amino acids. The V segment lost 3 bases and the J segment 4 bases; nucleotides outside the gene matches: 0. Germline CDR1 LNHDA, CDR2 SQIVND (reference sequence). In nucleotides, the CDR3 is TGTGCCAGTAGTATGGGACTAGCGGGAGGAGAGACCCAGTACTTC. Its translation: CASSMGLAGGETQYF.

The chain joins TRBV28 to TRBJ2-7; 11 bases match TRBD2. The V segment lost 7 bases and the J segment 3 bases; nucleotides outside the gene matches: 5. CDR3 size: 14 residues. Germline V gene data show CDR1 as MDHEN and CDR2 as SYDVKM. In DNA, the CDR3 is TGTGCCAGCACCCTTAGCGGGAGGGACTACGAGCAGTACTTC. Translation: CASTLSGRDYEQYF. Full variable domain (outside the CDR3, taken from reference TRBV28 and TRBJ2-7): DVKVTQSSRYLVKRTGEKVFLECVQDMDHENMFWYRQDPGLGLRLIYFSYDVKMKEKGDIPEGYSVSREKKERFSLILESASTNQTSMYLCASTLSGRDYEQYFGPGTRLTVT.

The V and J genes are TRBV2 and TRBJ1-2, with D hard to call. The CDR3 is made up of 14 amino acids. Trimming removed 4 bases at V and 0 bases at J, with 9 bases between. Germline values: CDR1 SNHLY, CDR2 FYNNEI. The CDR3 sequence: CASSVSLTNYGYTF. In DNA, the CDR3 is TGTGCCAGCAGTGTCAGTCTTACTAACTATGGCTACACCTTC.